This entry lists 31 T cell receptor beta chains sequenced from one sample in a study of cytomegalovirus exposure and HLA in healthy donors. The PCR ran on 60 Vbeta and 13 Jbeta primers. The repertoire was sequenced with immunoSEQ multiplex PCR; TCRdb's copy has only in-frame clones and lacks some. The repertoire holds 200,000 to 250,000 clones, with about 70% as singletons. What was sequenced was PBMCs. These receptors were taken from a woman between 25 and 40 years old in good health and CMV-seronegative.

This chain joins TRBV9 and TRBJ2-7; D may be TRBD2 (5 bases). Between the trimmed V and J ends, which lost 0 bases and 7 bases, there was a span of 11 bases. CDR3 length equals 13 residues. Germline CDR1 SGDLS, CDR2 YYNGEE. As DNA, the CDR3 is TGTGCCAGCAGCGTAGGGACTTCGGGGGAGCAGTACTTC. Protein product: CASSVGTSGEQYF.

This chain connects TRBV6-1 to TRBJ1-4, with D possibly matching TRBD1 (5 bases). Trimming took off 2 bases at V and 7 bases at J, with 17 bases between the two ends. The germline CDR1 and CDR2 sequences are MNHNS and SASEGT. The CDR3 sequence is 16 residues long. The CDR3 reads CASSESPGQGGEKLFF. The DNA of the CDR3 is TGTGCCAGCAGTGAAAGTCCCGGGCAGGGAGGTGAAAAACTGTTTTTT.

CDR3 bases: TGTGCCAGCAGGATAGCGGGAGGGCCAGGTACGCAGTATTTT. Its translation is CASRIAGGPGTQYF. The V call is TRBV6-1, the J call TRBJ2-3, with 11 bases identical to TRBD2. This CDR3 comprises 14 residues. V trimming: 6 bases; J trimming: 8 bases; junction bases outside the gene matches: 7. Germline CDR1 MNHNS, CDR2 SASEGT.

This chain connects TRBV6-5 to TRBJ2-7; maybe TRBD2 (5 bases). Germline V gene lookup returns CDR1 MNHEY and CDR2 SVGAGI. There are 14 residues in the CDR3. Deletions cut 5 bases from V and 4 bases from J, with 15 bases between. The DNA of the CDR3 is TGTGCCAGCAGTGAAGAGGGAAGGTTGTACGAGCAGTACTTC. Translating gives CASSEEGRLYEQYF.

The chain couples TRBV5-8 to TRBJ1-5, with TRBD1 matching 11 bases. The CDR3 sequence is 16 residues long. J gave up 6 bases and V 2 bases, and 7 bases lay outside the gene matches. Germline V gene lookup returns CDR1 SGHTS and CDR2 YDEGEE. The CDR3: CASSFAGTGGGQPQHF. CDR3 in DNA: TGTGCCAGCAGCTTTGCGGGGACAGGGGGAGGTCAGCCCCAGCATTTT.

There are many counts of this clone. The rearrangement links TRBV7-9 to TRBJ2-5; no clear D. The germline gives CDR1 SEHNR, CDR2 FQNEAQ (reference sequence). V lost 3 bases and J 5 bases, leaving 13 bases between the germline ends. The CDR3 spans 14 residues. CDR3 DNA sequence: TGTGCCAGCAGCTTTGTCCAAGCATTGGAGACCCAGTACTTC. It translates to CASSFVQALETQYF.

The chain is built from TRBV6-6 and TRBJ1-5, with 7 positions matching TRBD1. Trimming cost V 9 bases and J 3 bases; bases outside gene matches: 5. Germline V gene lookup returns CDR1 MNHNY and CDR2 SVGAGI (reference sequence). This CDR3 contains 13 residues. The CDR3, as DNA: TGTGCCAGTGGACAGGCCCACAATCAGCCCCAGCATTTT. It encodes CASGQAHNQPQHF.

The chain combines TRBV5-4 with TRBJ1-2; no clear D gene. From germline, CDR1 is SGHNT and CDR2 YYREEE (reference sequence). The CDR3 totals 14 residues. V lost 0 bases to trimming and J lost 1 base, with 7 bases between them. The DNA of the CDR3 is TGTGCCAGCAGCTTGGGAGGTGTTAACTATGGCTACACCTTC. Encoded protein: CASSLGGVNYGYTF.

This clone was seen a few times. The CDR3 coding sequence is TGTGCCAGCAGCGTAGCTACAGGAGGGATCGGATACGAGCAGTACTTC. Translating it yields CASSVATGGIGYEQYF. The chain is built from TRBV9 and TRBJ2-7; TRBD2 is a possible D gene (6 bases). The germline V gene encodes CDR1 SGDLS and CDR2 YYNGEE. CDR3 length: 16 residues. The V end was cut by 0 bases, the J end by 4 bases, with 17 bases between.

In regard to this clone: This specimen includes other DNA sequences encoding the same CDR3. The rearrangement links TRBV5-4 to TRBJ2-7, with D perhaps TRBD1 (6 bases). Between the trimmed V and J ends, which lost 4 bases and 3 bases, there was a span of 11 bases. This CDR3 is 13 amino acids long. Germline CDR1 and CDR2: SGHNT and YYREEE (reference sequence). The CDR3 nucleotides read TGTGCCAGCAGCCTTGGGGGCGGCTACGAGCAGTACTTC. Translation: CASSLGGGYEQYF. Full variable domain (outside the CDR3, taken from reference TRBV5-4 and TRBJ2-7): ETGVTQSPTHLIKTRGQQVTLRCSSQSGHNTVSWYQQALGQGPQFIFQYYREEENGRGNFPPRFSGLQFPNYSSELNVNALELDDSALYLCASSLGGGYEQYFGPGTRLTVT.

The gene calls are TRBV19 and TRBJ2-7; 11 bases fit TRBD2. Germline V CDR1 and CDR2: LNHDA, SQIVND (reference sequence). Germline trimming cut 3 bases from V and 4 bases from J; bases unmatched to any gene: 14. CDR3 length: 18 amino acids. The CDR3 nucleotides read TGTGCCAGTAGTATGGGGACTATTACTAGCGGGAGCATTTACGAGCAGTACTTC. Its translation is CASSMGTITSGSIYEQYF.

The chain joins TRBV6-6 to TRBJ2-5; 7 positions agree with TRBD2. The J call may be in error: the DNA end matches TRBJ2-7 better. CDR1 is MNHNY, CDR2 SVGAGI, per germline (reference sequence). The CDR3 is 15 amino acids. CDR3 amino acids: CASSRAGEGFYEQYF. CDR3 DNA sequence: TGTGCCAGCAGTCGGGCCGGGGAGGGGTTCTACGAGCAGTACTTC.

The rearrangement joins TRBV14 to TRBJ2-2; no clear D. The V gene lost 4 bases and the J gene lost 4 bases, with 10 bases spanning the gap. Germline V gene data show CDR1 as SGHDN and CDR2 as FVKESK. This CDR3 is built from 14 residues. CDR3 DNA sequence: TGTGCCAGCAGCCCAATAGTATCCACCGGGGAGCTGTTTTTT. It specifies CASSPIVSTGELFF. Complete variable domain (other parts from reference TRBV14 and TRBJ2-2): EAGVTQFPSHSVIEKGQTVTLRCDPISGHDNLYWYRRVMGKEIKFLLHFVKESKQDESGMPNNRFLAERTGGTYSTLKVQPAELEDSGVYFCASSPIVSTGELFFGEGSRLTVL.

The rearrangement joins TRBV6-1 to TRBJ2-7; perhaps TRBD1 as D (5 bases). There are 13 residues in the CDR3. Germline V CDR1 and CDR2: MNHNS, SASEGT. Trimming took 11 bases from V and 1 from J, leaving 15 bases between them. DNA of the CDR3: TGTGCCGGGGCAGCAGGGCTATCCTACGAGCAGTACTTC. The encoded protein is CAGAAGLSYEQYF.

The chain recombines TRBV7-9 with TRBJ2-4, with a tentative D call TRBD1 (5 bases). The CDR3 is 17 amino acids. Trimming pared 4 bases from V and 0 bases from J, leaving 16 bases between. Germline lookup yields CDR1 SEHNR and CDR2 FQNEAQ (reference sequence). CDR3 amino acids: CASSSDRHPLAKNIQYF. The CDR3 coding sequence is TGTGCCAGCAGCTCCGACAGACATCCCCTAGCCAAAAACATTCAGTACTTC.

V is TRBV6-1 and J is TRBJ1-6, with 7 bases that match TRBD1. Germline assignment: CDR1 MNHNS and CDR2 SASEGT. V lost 2 bases to trimming and J lost 2 bases; unmatched junction nucleotides: 15. The CDR3 has 20 amino acids. CDR3 coding DNA: TGTGCCAGCAGTGAACTCCCAGGGGGGTATTCTTTCCCCTATAATTCACCCCTCCACTTT. Translated: CASSELPGGYSFPYNSPLHF.

The chain is built from TRBV11-2 and TRBJ2-5, with a weak D call TRBD2 (7 bases). The CDR3 loop spans 16 amino acids. Germline values: CDR1 SGHAT, CDR2 FQNNGV. V lost 4 bases and J lost 6, with 21 bases in between. The CDR3 DNA sequence: TGTGCCAGCAGCTCCACCCGGGGGGCCAGTATTAAGACCCAGTACTTC. This encodes CASSSTRGASIKTQYF.

The rearrangement links TRBV7-9 to TRBJ2-1; D unresolved. Trimming shortened V by 5 bases and J by 6 bases, and 17 bases separated the two germline ends. In germline, CDR1 is SEHNR, CDR2 FQNEAQ (reference sequence). The CDR3 extends over 15 amino acids. The DNA for the CDR3 is TGTGCCAGCAGCCCCTTCCGATCCTGGGCCAATGAGCAGTTCTTC. It is translated as CASSPFRSWANEQFF.

This chain joins TRBV27 and TRBJ2-3, with unresolved D. The germline V and J ends were trimmed by 6 bases and 4 bases, with 8 bases remaining between them. Germline CDR1 is MNHEY and CDR2 is SMNVEV (reference sequence). This CDR3 has 12 residues. CDR3 protein: CASSPLSDTQYF. The CDR3 DNA follows: TGTGCCAGCAGCCCCCTCTCAGATACGCAGTATTTT.

The rearrangement joins TRBV29-1 to TRBJ2-5; 9 bases align to TRBD1. Germline lookup yields CDR1 SQVTM and CDR2 ANQGSEA. The CDR3 has 15 amino acids. Trimming took 3 bases from V and 4 from J; bases not matched to a gene: 9. For the CDR3, the DNA is TGCAGCGTTGAGATAGGGACAGGGCCCCGAGAGACCCAGTACTTC. Its translation is CSVEIGTGPRETQYF.

This chain links TRBV2 with TRBJ1-2, with a possible D match to TRBD1 (6 bases). The V gene lost 5 bases and the J gene lost 4 bases, with 14 bases spanning the gap. The CDR3 loop spans 14 amino acids. Germline V gene data show CDR1 as SNHLY and CDR2 as FYNNEI. CDR3 sequence: CASSTGTGFYGYTF. The CDR3 DNA is TGTGCCAGCAGTACGGGCACAGGGTTCTATGGCTACACCTTC.

The chain links TRBV6-1 to TRBJ1-4; 7 positions agree with TRBD1. The length of the CDR3 is 15 residues. Germline CDR1 is MNHNS and CDR2 is SASEGT. Losses at the gene ends were 3 bases for V and 6 bases for J; bases not matched to a gene: 7. The CDR3 DNA is TGTGCCAGCAGTGACCCGGACAGGAGGGATGAAAAACTGTTTTTT. The encoded protein is CASSDPDRRDEKLFF.

V usage is TRBV18 and J usage is TRBJ1-1; tentatively, D is TRBD1 (6 bases). This CDR3 has 17 residues. Trimming shortened V by 0 bases and J by 1 base, and 15 bases separated the two germline ends. Germline V gene lookup returns CDR1 KGHSH and CDR2 LQKENI. CDR3 nucleotides: TGTGCCAGCTCACCACCGGGGGGCGGGGGACCGAACACTGAAGCTTTCTTT. As protein: CASSPPGGGGPNTEAFF.

The rearrangement joins TRBV9 to TRBJ2-1; possible D gene TRBD2, 6 bases. The CDR3 runs 15 residues. The V end lost 4 bases, the J end lost 5 bases, and 16 bases lay between the germline ends. The germline CDR1 and CDR2 sequences are SGDLS and YYNGEE. The CDR3 nucleotides are TGTGCCAGCAGCACCGGGACTTCCTCTAACAATGAGCAGTTCTTC. It translates to CASSTGTSSNNEQFF. Using reference TRBV9 and TRBJ2-1 for the parts outside the CDR3, the full variable domain is DSGVTQTPKHLITATGQRVTLRCSPRSGDLSVYWYQQSLDQGLQFLIQYYNGEERAKGNILERFSAQQFPDLHSELNLSSLELGDSALYFCASSTGTSSNNEQFFGPGTRLTVL.

In regard to this clone: Compared with germline, one end of the junction differs, possibly owing to a read error. The chain has TRBV19 and TRBJ1-1; 7 positions agree with TRBD1. The CDR3 spans 18 residues. Germline values: CDR1 LNHDA, CDR2 SQIVND (reference sequence). The CDR3 protein is CATSMPGDRALLNTEAFF. CDR3 coding DNA: TGTGCCACTAGTATGCCCGGCGACAGGGCCTTATTGAACACTGAAGCTTTCTTT.

The V gene is TRBV20-1, the J gene TRBJ1-2; tentatively, D is TRBD1 (5 bases). V lost 5 bases, J lost 13 bases, and 14 bases lay in between. This CDR3 has 10 residues. Germline lookup yields CDR1 DFQATT and CDR2 SNEGSKA (reference sequence). CDR3 sequence (DNA): TGCAGTGCTGAACAGGTCTCGGTCACCTTC. The encoded protein is CSAEQVSVTF.

In this sample, this clone turned up once. V and J are TRBV6-1 and TRBJ2-4; D is possibly TRBD1 (6 bases). This CDR3 contains 18 residues. CDR1 is MNHNS, CDR2 SASEGT, per germline. Trimming took off 0 bases at V and 0 bases at J, with 15 bases between the two ends. In DNA, the CDR3 is TGTGCCAGCAGTGAAGCGGTGGGACAATCTCTAGCCAAAAACATTCAGTACTTC. This codes for CASSEAVGQSLAKNIQYF.

V gene TRBV29-1 combines with J gene TRBJ2-7; the D gene is possibly TRBD2 (6 bases). The CDR3 is 13 residues long. CDR1 and CDR2 from the germline V gene are SQVTM and ANQGSEA. V dropped 3 bases and J dropped 0 bases, with 9 bases sitting between them. CDR3 protein: CSVEEGSSYEQYF. CDR3 nucleotides: TGCAGCGTTGAGGAGGGCAGCTCCTACGAGCAGTACTTC.

The genes are TRBV5-4 and TRBJ2-3; 11 nucleotides align to TRBD2. From germline, CDR1 is SGHNT and CDR2 YYREEE (reference sequence). The ends lost 4 bases at V and 3 bases at J; junction bases unmatched: 4. The CDR3 runs to 15 residues. The CDR3 loop reads CASSQTSGETDTQYF. The DNA of the CDR3 is TGTGCCAGCAGCCAGACTAGCGGGGAGACAGATACGCAGTATTTT.

The gene calls are TRBV7-2 and TRBJ1-1; D unclear. CDR1 and CDR2 (germline): SGHTA, FQGNSA. V was shortened by 5 bases and J by 7 bases, with 11 bases between the two germline ends. CDR3 length equals 12 residues. The DNA of the CDR3 is TGTGCCAGCAGCCCCGCCGGGGTTGAAGCTTTCTTT. Translating gives CASSPAGVEAFF. The whole variable domain, filled in from reference TRBV7-2 and TRBJ1-1, reads GAGVSQSPSNKVTEKGKDVELRCDPISGHTALYWYRQSLGQGLEFLIYFQGNSAPDKSGLPSDRFSAERTGGSVSTLTIQRTQQEDSAVYLCASSPAGVEAFFGQGTRLTVV.

This rearrangement joins TRBV27 to TRBJ1-2; D gene uncertain. CDR1 MNHEY and CDR2 SMNVEV come from the germline V gene (reference sequence). V was pared by 0 bases and J by 8 bases, with 10 bases between. The CDR3 runs to 13 residues. The CDR3 region is CASSLSTKRGYTF. The CDR3 DNA reads TGTGCCAGCAGTTTATCGACTAAGAGGGGCTACACCTTC.